The next 32 T cell receptor beta chains were all read from a single sample in a study of graft-versus-host responses after intestinal transplantation. No antigen is known for these receptors. Data came from immunoSEQ multiplex PCR; TCRdb stores just in-frame clones and leaves some out. The top ten hold 1% to 1.4% of the sample, which has 84,000 or so clones, about 93% seen once. The sample was unstimulated CD8+ T cells sorted from spleen or lymph node cells, taken before transplant. Source of these receptors: a human donor who was the organ donor for an intestinal transplant.

This clone was seen a single time. The V call is TRBV5-5, the J call TRBJ2-7; D possibly corresponds to TRBD1 (6 bases). This CDR3 has 13 residues. Deletions cut 5 bases from V and 3 bases from J, with 12 bases between. Germline CDR1 reads SGHKS; CDR2 reads YYEKEE (reference sequence). The CDR3 DNA reads TGTGCCAGCAGGCTGACAGGTCGCTACGAGCAGTACTTC. It encodes CASRLTGRYEQYF.

The V call is TRBV4-3, the J call TRBJ1-2, with TRBD1 matching 12 bases. Germline V gene lookup returns CDR1 LGHNA and CDR2 YSLEER. The length of the CDR3 is 15 residues. Germline trimming cut 3 bases from V and 6 bases from J; bases unmatched to any gene: 5. The CDR3 coding sequence is TGCGCCAGCAGCCAGGGGACAGGGGGCGCGAATGGCTACACCTTC. It encodes CASSQGTGGANGYTF.

The chain is built from TRBV30 and TRBJ2-7; TRBD1 is a possible D gene (6 bases). Trimming removed 4 bases at V and 7 bases at J, with 11 bases between. Germline loops: CDR1 GTSNPN, CDR2 SVGIG (reference sequence). The CDR3 spans 11 residues. The DNA for the CDR3 is TGTGCCTGGACCAGGGGTGGGGAGCAGTACTTC. Amino acid sequence: CAWTRGGEQYF. The whole variable domain, remainder taken from reference TRBV30 and TRBJ2-7, is SQTIHQWPATLVQPVGSPLSLECTVEGTSNPNLYWYRQAAGRGLQLLFYSVGIGQISSEVPQNLSASRPQDRQFILSSKKLLLSDSGFYLCAWTRGGEQYFGPGTRLTVT.

The V and J genes are TRBV19 and TRBJ1-2, with TRBD1 as a possible D gene (5 bases). Germline lookup yields CDR1 LNHDA and CDR2 SQIVND (reference sequence). With 10 bases removed from V and 5 bases from J, the gap between germline ends came to 14 bases. This CDR3 has 12 amino acids. Written as DNA, the CDR3 is TGTGCCACCCAGACAGCGGGATATGGCTACACCTTC. This codes for CATQTAGYGYTF.

The V and J genes are TRBV5-1 and TRBJ2-7, with 10 bases fitting TRBD2. Germline V gene lookup returns CDR1 SGHRS and CDR2 YFSETQ. The trim removed 4 bases at V and 7 bases at J, leaving 5 bases unmatched. This CDR3 has 13 residues. Here the CDR3 reads CASSEREGGEQYF. For the CDR3, the DNA is TGCGCCAGCAGCGAGCGGGAGGGTGGGGAGCAGTACTTC.

The chain carries TRBV19 and TRBJ2-7; D is unclear. This CDR3 has 13 residues. Trimming cost V 5 bases and J 0 bases, with 8 bases left between them. The germline gives CDR1 LNHDA, CDR2 SQIVND (reference sequence). This CDR3 is CASSEPGSYEQYF. The CDR3, as DNA: TGTGCCAGTAGTGAACCGGGCTCCTACGAGCAGTACTTC.

This sequence joins TRBV28 and TRBJ1-1; unclear D gene. Germline CDR1 MDHEN, CDR2 SYDVKM. The CDR3 loop spans 13 amino acids. Deletions cut 4 bases from V and 1 base from J, with 7 bases between. The CDR3 loop reads CASSYSQNTEAFF. The CDR3 nucleotides read TGTGCCAGCAGTTACTCCCAGAACACTGAAGCTTTCTTT.

This rearrangement joins TRBV5-6 to TRBJ1-2; D call uncertain. Germline V CDR1 and CDR2: SGHDT, YYEEEE. The CDR3 sequence is 14 residues long. V dropped 3 bases and J dropped 4 bases, with 13 bases sitting between them. DNA for the CDR3: TGTGCCAGCAGCTCCCAGAGGGAGGGCTATGGCTACACCTTC. Translating it yields CASSSQREGYGYTF.

The chain has TRBV7-9 and TRBJ1-1, with D possibly matching TRBD1 (6 bases). CDR3 length: 15 amino acids. V was clipped by 5 bases and J by 10 bases, with 23 bases between them. CDR1 and CDR2 (germline): SEHNR, FQNEAQ (reference sequence). This CDR3 is CASSPPGTSFRGAFF. In DNA, the CDR3 is TGTGCCAGCAGCCCGCCCGGGACATCTTTCAGGGGAGCTTTCTTT.

The rearrangement links TRBV7-9 to TRBJ2-3; no reliable D call. V was shortened by 6 bases and J by 4 bases, with 8 bases between the two germline ends. Germline CDR1 SEHNR, CDR2 FQNEAQ (reference sequence). This CDR3 is 12 amino acids long. The CDR3 DNA reads as TGTGCCAGCAGAGCAATGGCAGATACGCAGTATTTT. Protein sequence: CASRAMADTQYF.

This chain joins TRBV19 and TRBJ2-7; D is possibly TRBD2 (6 bases). Germline loops: CDR1 LNHDA, CDR2 SQIVND (reference sequence). V was cut by 2 bases and J by 3 bases, with 14 bases left in between. The CDR3 sequence is 15 residues long. Here the CDR3 DNA reads TGTGCCAGTAGTATAAACCCAGCCGGGGGCTACGAGCAGTACTTC. This gives the protein CASSINPAGGYEQYF. Together with reference TRBV19 and TRBJ2-7, the CDR3 gives the full variable domain: DGGITQSPKYLFRKEGQNVTLSCEQNLNHDAMYWYRQDPGQGLRLIYYSQIVNDFQKGDIAEGYSVSREKKESFPLTVTSAQKNPTAFYLCASSINPAGGYEQYFGPGTRLTVT.

The V call is TRBV11-2, the J call TRBJ2-7; D not certain. Between the trimmed V and J ends, which lost 5 bases and 3 bases, there was a span of 14 bases. The CDR3 is 14 residues long. Germline CDR1 reads SGHAT; CDR2 reads FQNNGV. DNA of the CDR3: TGTGCCAGCAGCACAAACGACGGGTTCTACGAGCAGTACTTC. This encodes CASSTNDGFYEQYF.

This clone appeared a single time. The chain recombines TRBV29-1 with TRBJ2-1; weak D call: TRBD2 (5 bases). This CDR3 region has 13 residues. V was shortened by 6 bases and J by 2 bases, with 11 bases between the two germline ends. Germline assignment: CDR1 SQVTM and CDR2 ANQGSEA. The CDR3 sequence: CSVISGPYNEQFF. In DNA, the CDR3 is TGCAGCGTCATCAGCGGACCCTACAATGAGCAGTTCTTC.

The chain has TRBV2 and TRBJ2-7, with a tentative D call TRBD1 (6 bases). Trimming took off 6 bases at V and 4 bases at J, with 10 bases between the two ends. The CDR3 runs to 12 residues. Germline lookup yields CDR1 SNHLY and CDR2 FYNNEI. For the CDR3, the DNA is TGTGCCAGCAGACCCGACAGGTACGAGCAGTACTTC. Its translation: CASRPDRYEQYF.

The chain joins TRBV4-1 to TRBJ1-2; D gene ambiguous. CDR3 length: 14 residues. Trimming stripped 4 bases from V and 8 bases from J, with 17 bases between. The germline CDR1 and CDR2 sequences are MGHRA and YSYEKL. CDR3 loop: CASSLPSAAGGYTF. DNA for the CDR3: TGCGCCAGCAGCCTCCCGTCTGCAGCGGGGGGCTACACCTTC.

The genes are TRBV4-1 and TRBJ1-2; 10 positions match TRBD1. The V segment lost 7 bases and the J segment 6 bases; nucleotides outside the gene matches: 8. The germline gives CDR1 MGHRA, CDR2 YSYEKL. This CDR3 is built from 14 residues. DNA for the CDR3: TGCGCCAGCACCCTGGGGGACAGGGGCAATGGCTACACCTTC. It encodes CASTLGDRGNGYTF.

The chain couples TRBV19 to TRBJ1-4, with D maybe TRBD1 (6 bases). V was clipped by 3 bases and J by 3 bases, with 14 bases between them. In germline, CDR1 is LNHDA, CDR2 SQIVND (reference sequence). This CDR3 contains 16 residues. The CDR3 DNA is TGTGCCAGTAGTATGGGGGGGGCAGGGCCTAATGAAAAACTGTTTTTT. Protein sequence: CASSMGGAGPNEKLFF.

The V and J genes are TRBV21-1 and TRBJ2-1; the table's D call of TRBD1 was not tested on the DNA. TRBV21-1 corresponds to a pseudogene. The CDR3 spans 19 residues. CDR3 nucleotide sequence: TGTGCCAGCAGCAAAGATGGGGGGACAGGGGGCGCGCCCTACAATGAGCAGTTCTTC. Translation: CASSKDGGTGGAPYNEQFF.

This chain uses TRBV27 with TRBJ2-3; tentative D call: TRBD2 (6 bases). The CDR3 totals 17 residues. Germline CDR1 MNHEY, CDR2 SMNVEV (reference sequence). Trimming took off 7 bases at V and 2 bases at J, with 22 bases between the two ends. CDR3 residues: CASTYRGLGFITDTQYF. For the CDR3, the DNA is TGTGCCAGCACCTACCGGGGACTCGGATTTATCACAGATACGCAGTATTTT.

J is TRBJ1-2 and V is TRBV9; TRBD1 might be the D (6 bases). Germline lookup yields CDR1 SGDLS and CDR2 YYNGEE. This CDR3 comprises 15 residues. Trimming removed 3 bases from V and 5 bases from J, with 17 bases in between. The CDR3 here is CASSEREGGLYGYTF. CDR3 coding DNA: TGTGCCAGCAGCGAGAGGGAGGGGGGATTATATGGCTACACCTTC. The full variable domain, in which reference TRBV9 and TRBJ1-2 provide the parts outside the CDR3, is DSGVTQTPKHLITATGQRVTLRCSPRSGDLSVYWYQQSLDQGLQFLIQYYNGEERAKGNILERFSAQQFPDLHSELNLSSLELGDSALYFCASSEREGGLYGYTFGSGTRLTVV.

The gene calls are TRBV7-9 and TRBJ1-2; maybe TRBD1 (6 bases). V was pared by 5 bases and J by 6 bases, with 25 bases between. CDR3 length: 17 amino acids. Germline-derived CDR1 and CDR2 are SEHNR and FQNEAQ (reference sequence). CDR3 sequence: CASSANRGTGRRDGYTF. CDR3 coding DNA: TGTGCCAGCAGCGCGAACCGTGGTACAGGGCGACGGGATGGCTACACCTTC.

This rearrangement joins TRBV15 to TRBJ2-1, with 9 bases lining up with TRBD2. V lost 0 bases and J lost 8; bases outside the gene matches: 14. Germline loops: CDR1 LNHNV, CDR2 YYDKDF (reference sequence). There are 18 residues in the CDR3. CDR3 sequence reads: CATSRDKAGGRAGDEQFF. The CDR3 region has the DNA TGTGCCACCAGCAGAGATAAGGCGGGCGGGAGGGCCGGCGATGAGCAGTTCTTC.

This clone has only one observation. The chain couples TRBV6-5 to TRBJ1-3; 8 bases line up with TRBD1. The germline CDR1 and CDR2 sequences are MNHEY and SVGAGI. The V gene end was trimmed by 5 bases and the J gene end by 3 bases; junction bases not matched to a gene: 6. The CDR3 is made up of 15 amino acids. Here the CDR3 reads CASSPDGQGGNTIYF. CDR3 DNA sequence: TGTGCCAGCAGTCCCGACGGACAGGGTGGAAACACCATATATTTT.

This chain links TRBV7-9 with TRBJ2-3, with a weak D call TRBD1 (6 bases). The length of the CDR3 is 14 residues. CDR1 is SEHNR and CDR2 is FQNEAQ in the germline V gene (reference sequence). V was shortened by 5 bases and J by 3 bases, with 12 bases between the two germline ends. CDR3 sequence reads: CASSPGQGTDTQYF. The CDR3 DNA reads TGTGCCAGCAGCCCCGGGCAGGGGACAGATACGCAGTATTTT.

The rearrangement joins TRBV30 to TRBJ1-6; D remains ambiguous. The V and J ends lost 4 bases and 5 bases respectively, with 12 bases between them. The CDR3 covers 14 residues. Looked up from germline, CDR1 is GTSNPN and CDR2 is SVGIG (reference sequence). The CDR3 loop reads CAWKEGTNNSPLHF. The DNA of the CDR3 is TGTGCCTGGAAAGAGGGCACTAATAATTCACCCCTCCACTTT.

The chain couples TRBV27 to TRBJ1-1, with TRBD1 matching over 11 bases. Germline loops: CDR1 MNHEY, CDR2 SMNVEV (reference sequence). This CDR3 contains 16 residues. Trimming removed 6 bases from V and 4 bases from J; junction bases left unmatched: 10. The CDR3 sequence is CASSPRTGGAFTEAFF. The CDR3 DNA is TGTGCCAGCAGCCCGAGGACAGGGGGCGCCTTCACTGAAGCTTTCTTT.

The chain uses TRBV28 and TRBJ2-7; 8 bases map to TRBD2. Trimming cost V 3 bases and J 10 bases; bases outside gene matches: 8. CDR3 length equals 13 residues. The V gene's germline CDR1 is MDHEN and CDR2 SYDVKM. The CDR3 loop reads CASSFSRLATQYF. CDR3 bases: TGTGCCAGCAGTTTCTCTCGACTAGCGACACAGTACTTC.

This clone was counted a single time. The chain couples TRBV28 to TRBJ2-3, with D perhaps matching TRBD1 (5 bases). CDR1 and CDR2 (germline): MDHEN, SYDVKM. This CDR3 is 16 amino acids long. V lost 4 bases and J 3 bases, leaving 17 bases between the germline ends. CDR3 amino acids: CASSSQGAPWTDTQYF. The CDR3, as DNA: TGTGCCAGCAGTTCACAAGGGGCCCCGTGGACAGATACGCAGTATTTT. The variable domain in full, completed from reference TRBV28 and TRBJ2-3, reads DVKVTQSSRYLVKRTGEKVFLECVQDMDHENMFWYRQDPGLGLRLIYFSYDVKMKEKGDIPEGYSVSREKKERFSLILESASTNQTSMYLCASSSQGAPWTDTQYFGPGTRLTVL.

The V call is TRBV7-9, the J call TRBJ2-3; TRBD1 matches at 7 bases. Germline loops: CDR1 SEHNR, CDR2 FQNEAQ (reference sequence). J was trimmed by 1 base and V by 5 bases; bases with no gene match: 9. The CDR3 runs 16 residues. CDR3 nucleotides: TGTGCCAGCAGCCCACGACAGGGCTGGGGCACAGATACGCAGTATTTT. It translates to CASSPRQGWGTDTQYF.

The V call is TRBV6-5, the J call TRBJ2-7, with 9 bases that match TRBD1. The germline CDR1 and CDR2 sequences are MNHEY and SVGAGI. With V trimmed by 6 bases and J by 2 bases, 8 bases remained unmatched. The length of the CDR3 is 15 residues. CDR3 bases: TGTGCCAGCAGAATCCGACAGGGGGGCGCCTACGAGCAGTACTTC. This gives the protein CASRIRQGGAYEQYF.

This clone was counted between two and nine times. The chain is built from TRBV5-6 and TRBJ2-1; no reliable D call. This CDR3 has 12 residues. V gave up 0 bases and J gave up 7 bases, with 5 bases separating them. Germline-derived CDR1 and CDR2 are SGHDT and YYEEEE. The CDR3 DNA reads as TGTGCCAGCAGCTTGGCGGTAAATGAGCAGTTCTTC. Its translation is CASSLAVNEQFF. Together with reference TRBV5-6 and TRBJ2-1, the CDR3 gives the full variable domain: DAGVTQSPTHLIKTRGQQVTLRCSPKSGHDTVSWYQQALGQGPQFIFQYYEEEERQRGNFPDRFSGHQFPNYSSELNVNALLLGDSALYLCASSLAVNEQFFGPGTRLTVL.

The V call is TRBV11-2, the J call TRBJ2-7, with 9 bases aligning to TRBD1. Germline CDR1 reads SGHAT; CDR2 reads FQNNGV. V trimming: 4 bases; J trimming: 2 bases; junction bases outside the gene matches: 3. The CDR3 has 14 residues. CDR3 protein: CASSSDRGAYEQYF. The CDR3 bases are TGTGCCAGCAGCTCCGACAGGGGGGCCTACGAGCAGTACTTC.